This passage covers 27 T cell receptor beta chains from one sample sequenced in a study of shared clonotypes between healthy human individuals. Here immunoSEQ multiplex PCR was the method, and the copy in TCRdb shows in-frame clones only, minus some. Among over 950,000 clones, 77% were seen once, and the ten largest hold approximately 0.95%. The sample was memory CD4+ T cells from PBMCs. Subset given: CD45RA-negative fraction. The receptors come from a man aged 18 to 30 in good health. Some clones in this sample may be carry-over from other donors' samples.

As concerns this clone: The sample carries other DNA sequences with the same CDR3. This rearrangement joins TRBV5-1 to TRBJ2-2; TRBD1 aligns across 8 bases. V shed 2 bases, J shed 2 bases, and the junction held 5 bases outside the gene matches. Germline values: CDR1 SGHRS, CDR2 YFSETQ. This CDR3 has 16 residues. DNA for the CDR3: TGCGCCAGCAGCTTATCAGGGGGCCGTAACACCGGGGAGCTGTTTTTT. It codes for CASSLSGGRNTGELFF. Using reference TRBV5-1 and TRBJ2-2 for the parts outside the CDR3, the full variable domain is KAGVTQTPRYLIKTRGQQVTLSCSPISGHRSVSWYQQTPGQGLQFLFEYFSETQRNKGNFPGRFSGRQFSNSRSEMNVSTLELGDSALYLCASSLSGGRNTGELFFGEGSRLTVL.

The chain combines TRBV14 with TRBJ2-5; 11 bases are a match to TRBD2. The V gene's germline CDR1 is SGHDN and CDR2 FVKESK. Trimming removed 4 bases from V and 3 bases from J; junction bases left unmatched: 4. The CDR3 totals 15 residues. The CDR3 nucleotides are TGTGCCAGCAGCCTACTAGCGGGAGTAAAAGAGACCCAGTACTTC. Its protein product is CASSLLAGVKETQYF.

The chain has TRBV7-9 and TRBJ2-2; perhaps D is TRBD1 or TRBD2 (5 bases each). The V and J ends lost 10 bases and 2 bases respectively, with 20 bases between them. This CDR3 comprises 16 residues. Germline assignment: CDR1 SEHNR and CDR2 FQNEAQ (reference sequence). The CDR3 nucleotides are TGTGCCACCATCCGCCGGGACCTTAGAAACACCGGGGAGCTGTTTTTT. It yields the protein CATIRRDLRNTGELFF.

The CDR3 is CASSQNGETQYF. CDR3 nucleotides: TGCGCCAGCAGCCAAAATGGGGAGACCCAGTACTTC. This chain uses TRBV4-1 with TRBJ2-5; no clear D gene. CDR3 length: 12 residues. V gave up 2 bases and J gave up 5 bases, with 6 bases separating them. Germline loops: CDR1 MGHRA, CDR2 YSYEKL.

This clone came up a few times. Compared with germline, one end of the junction differs, possibly owing to a read error. This chain links TRBV5-1 with TRBJ1-3, with D possibly TRBD1 on 5 matching bases. The CDR3 extends over 16 amino acids. CDR1 SGHRS and CDR2 YFSETQ come from the germline V gene. CDR3: CASSLGGRLSGSTIYF. The CDR3, as DNA: TGCGCCAGCAGCTTGGGGGGACGGCTCTCTGGAAGCACCATATATTTT. Combining the CDR3 with reference TRBV5-1 and TRBJ1-3 gives the whole variable domain KAGVTQTPRYLIKTRGQQVTLSCSPISGHRSVSWYQQTPGQGLQFLFEYFSETQRNKGNFPGRFSGRQFSNSRSEMNVSTLELGDSALYLCASSLGGRLSGSTIYFGEGSWLTVV.

The CDR3 protein is CASSYSISTAEQQYF. CDR3 bases: TGTGCCAGCAGTTACTCGATTAGTACGGCAGAACAGCAGTACTTC. This chain connects TRBV6-5 to TRBJ2-7; D gene ambiguous. Per germline, CDR1 MNHEY and CDR2 SVGAGI. This CDR3 comprises 15 residues. V lost 0 bases and J lost 8, with 17 bases in between.

The chain has TRBV10-3 and TRBJ1-1, with 12 bases aligning to TRBD1. J gave up 3 bases and V 5 bases, and 7 bases lay outside the gene matches. The CDR3 is made up of 16 amino acids. Germline lookup yields CDR1 ENHRY and CDR2 SYGVKD. The CDR3 is CAISPGTGGGYTEAFF. The CDR3 DNA reads TGTGCCATCAGTCCCGGGACAGGGGGCGGTTACACTGAAGCTTTCTTT.

The sample holds a few counts of this clone. This sequence joins TRBV19 and TRBJ2-1; possibly TRBD1 or TRBD2 for D (5 bases each). Germline V gene sequence: CDR1 LNHDA, CDR2 SQIVND (reference sequence). Trimming shortened V by 3 bases and J by 1 base, and 10 bases separated the two germline ends. The CDR3 loop spans 15 amino acids. The CDR3 is CASSMRGHSYNEQFF. CDR3 DNA: TGTGCCAGTAGTATGAGGGGCCATTCCTACAATGAGCAGTTCTTC.

The chain has TRBV30 and TRBJ2-3; the D gene is possibly TRBD2 (6 bases). Between the trimmed V and J ends, which lost 4 bases and 1 base, there was a span of 12 bases. This CDR3 is 14 amino acids long. From germline, CDR1 is GTSNPN and CDR2 SVGIG (reference sequence). The CDR3 region is CAWTQGEGTDTQYF. The CDR3 DNA is TGTGCCTGGACCCAAGGGGAGGGCACAGATACGCAGTATTTT. The full variable domain, its missing parts supplied by reference TRBV30 and TRBJ2-3, is SQTIHQWPATLVQPVGSPLSLECTVEGTSNPNLYWYRQAAGRGLQLLFYSVGIGQISSEVPQNLSASRPQDRQFILSSKKLLLSDSGFYLCAWTQGEGTDTQYFGPGTRLTVL.

The V gene is TRBV9, the J gene TRBJ2-7, with D uncertain. V dropped 3 bases and J dropped 2 bases, with 15 bases sitting between them. This CDR3 contains 15 residues. Germline V gene lookup returns CDR1 SGDLS and CDR2 YYNGEE. CDR3 in amino acids: CASSGGAGRTYEQYF. For the CDR3, the DNA is TGTGCCAGCAGCGGCGGAGCAGGCCGTACCTACGAGCAGTACTTC.

This clone was seen repeatedly, ten times or more. The chain joins TRBV5-6 to TRBJ2-3; 7 bases fit TRBD2. This CDR3 region has 14 residues. The germline V gene has CDR1 SGHDT and CDR2 YYEEEE. V shed 1 base, J shed 1 base, and the junction held 0 bases outside the gene matches. The CDR3 DNA reads TGTGCCAGCAGCTTGACTAGCGGCACAGATACGCAGTATTTT. The encoded protein is CASSLTSGTDTQYF. The full variable domain, completed using reference TRBV5-6 and TRBJ2-3, is DAGVTQSPTHLIKTRGQQVTLRCSPKSGHDTVSWYQQALGQGPQFIFQYYEEEERQRGNFPDRFSGHQFPNYSSELNVNALLLGDSALYLCASSLTSGTDTQYFGPGTRLTVL.

This rearrangement joins TRBV6-5 to TRBJ1-5; perhaps TRBD1 as D (6 bases). Trimming took off 6 bases at V and 5 bases at J, with 14 bases between the two ends. The CDR3 is 14 amino acids. From germline, CDR1 is MNHEY and CDR2 SVGAGI. The CDR3 DNA reads as TGTGCCAGCAGACGAACGGACAGTTATCAGCCCCAGCATTTT. Translation: CASRRTDSYQPQHF.

This clone was found a few times. V usage is TRBV2 and J usage is TRBJ1-2; D is uncertain. Germline V lookup: CDR1 SNHLY, CDR2 FYNNEI. V was clipped by 3 bases and J by 4 bases, with 12 bases between them. The length of the CDR3 is 14 residues. CDR3 residues: CASSERGFLYGYTF. In DNA form, the CDR3 reads TGTGCCAGCAGTGAGAGAGGGTTCCTCTATGGCTACACCTTC.

V gene TRBV5-4 combines with J gene TRBJ2-1; D gene unclear. The CDR3 extends over 14 amino acids. The V gene's germline CDR1 is SGHNT and CDR2 YYREEE (reference sequence). V gave up 1 base and J gave up 6 bases, with 11 bases separating them. CDR3 DNA: TGTGCCAGCAGCTTGCCCGCTACGGGCAATGAGCAGTTCTTC. The encoded protein is CASSLPATGNEQFF.

The CDR3 region has the DNA TGTGCCAGTAGTATAGTAGGGTCGGGGAGCACTGAAGCTTTCTTT. Its translation: CASSIVGSGSTEAFF. This chain links TRBV19 with TRBJ1-1; D gene unclear. In germline, CDR1 is LNHDA, CDR2 SQIVND (reference sequence). Trimming left V 1 base short and J 4 bases short, with 13 bases between. The CDR3 has 15 amino acids.

V gene TRBV10-1 combines with J gene TRBJ2-3; D is ambiguous. Germline lookup yields CDR1 WNHNN and CDR2 SYGVQD (reference sequence). Trimming shortened V by 6 bases and J by 2 bases, and 12 bases separated the two germline ends. The CDR3 is 14 amino acids. CDR3 in amino acids: CASSGVQYTDTQYF. The CDR3, as DNA: TGCGCCAGCAGCGGAGTCCAATACACAGATACGCAGTATTTT.

This clone was seen only once. The sample carries other DNA sequences with the same CDR3. J is TRBJ1-5 and V is TRBV5-1; 7 bases fit TRBD1. CDR3 length: 14 amino acids. Trimming took 0 bases from V and 5 from J; bases not matched to a gene: 2. Per germline, CDR1 SGHRS and CDR2 YFSETQ. As DNA, the CDR3 is TGCGCCAGCAGCTTGGGGGGACAGTATCAGCCCCAGCATTTT. Amino acids: CASSLGGQYQPQHF.

The chain uses TRBV5-1 and TRBJ2-7; 7 nucleotides align to TRBD2. The V gene end was trimmed by 3 bases and the J gene end by 1 base; junction bases not matched to a gene: 4. The CDR3 runs 14 residues. CDR1 is SGHRS and CDR2 is YFSETQ in the germline V gene. This chain's CDR3 is CASSSLAASYEQYF. CDR3 DNA: TGCGCCAGCAGCTCTCTAGCGGCATCCTACGAGCAGTACTTC.

This chain links TRBV30 with TRBJ1-5, with a weak D call TRBD1 (6 bases). V was cut by 5 bases and J by 3 bases, with 14 bases left in between. The germline V gene encodes CDR1 GTSNPN and CDR2 SVGIG (reference sequence). This CDR3 has 14 residues. The CDR3 DNA reads TGTGCCTGGTGCAAGACAGGTTTCAATCAGCCCCAGCATTTT. Its translation: CAWCKTGFNQPQHF.

CDR3 loop: CASGPTPANTEAFF. The CDR3 DNA sequence: TGTGCTAGTGGTCCTACACCCGCCAACACTGAAGCTTTCTTT. V is TRBV12-5 and J is TRBJ1-1; D remains ambiguous. The CDR3 contains 14 residues. Germline CDR1 reads LGHNT; CDR2 reads FRNRAP. Trimming cost V 5 bases and J 2 bases, with 12 bases left between them.

The CDR3 loop reads CASSSPRAISDGYTF. The CDR3 DNA is TGTGCCAGCAGCTCCCCCAGGGCTATCTCCGATGGCTACACCTTC. The rearrangement uses TRBV7-8 and TRBJ1-2; possibly TRBD1 for D (5 bases). Looked up from germline, CDR1 is SGHVS and CDR2 is FQNEAQ. Deletions cut 4 bases from V and 6 bases from J, with 18 bases between. CDR3 length: 15 residues.

The chain is built from TRBV9 and TRBJ1-1; 7 nucleotides match TRBD1. Germline-derived CDR1 and CDR2 are SGDLS and YYNGEE. The CDR3 spans 13 residues. The trim removed 3 bases at V and 8 bases at J, leaving 7 bases unmatched. The CDR3 here is CASSGTGDAEAFF. CDR3 DNA sequence: TGTGCCAGCAGCGGTACAGGGGACGCAGAAGCTTTCTTT.

DNA of the CDR3: TGTGCCAGCTCTCCAGTACGGTTGTACCTCTACGAGCAGTACTTC. Its translation is CASSPVRLYLYEQYF. The J gene is TRBJ2-7, the V gene TRBV28; D not certain. The germline gives CDR1 MDHEN, CDR2 SYDVKM. This CDR3 has 15 residues. The V and J ends lost 8 bases and 3 bases respectively, with 20 bases between them.

This clone came up once. This sequence joins TRBV5-1 and TRBJ2-3; a possible D gene is TRBD1 (6 bases). The germline gives CDR1 SGHRS, CDR2 YFSETQ. This CDR3 is 14 amino acids long. V was shortened by 4 bases and J by 5 bases, with 14 bases between the two germline ends. The CDR3 DNA reads as TGCGCCAGCAGCGTGACAGGTCGGGAAGATACGCAGTATTTT. It codes for CASSVTGREDTQYF.

This chain links TRBV19 with TRBJ1-2; 8 nucleotides match TRBD1. V was clipped by 5 bases and J by 2 bases; unmatched bases: 13. CDR3 size: 17 residues. From germline, CDR1 is LNHDA and CDR2 SQIVND (reference sequence). CDR3 amino acids: CASSLRPGQEANYGYTF. CDR3 nucleotides: TGTGCCAGTAGTCTCAGACCGGGACAGGAAGCAAACTATGGCTACACCTTC.

The genes are TRBV5-4 and TRBJ2-7, with 8 bases aligning to TRBD2. Trimming at V came to 0 bases and at J to 7 bases, leaving 6 bases not matched to a gene. The V gene's germline CDR1 is SGHNT and CDR2 YYREEE (reference sequence). The CDR3 loop spans 14 amino acids. DNA of the CDR3: TGTGCCAGCAGCTTGGCCGGGGGGGCTCGGGAGCAGTACTTC. Amino acids: CASSLAGGAREQYF.

The chain is built from TRBV15 and TRBJ1-5, with D tentatively TRBD1 (5 bases). This CDR3 comprises 15 residues. CDR1 is LNHNV, CDR2 YYDKDF, per germline (reference sequence). Trimming took 0 bases from V and 2 from J, leaving 8 bases between them. The CDR3 protein is CATSRDLGGNQPQHF. In nucleotides, the CDR3 is TGTGCCACCAGCAGAGACCTGGGGGGCAATCAGCCCCAGCATTTT.